These 22 T cell receptor beta chains were all obtained from the same sample, sequenced in a study of T cells in localized non-small cell lung cancer. Sequencing was performed with immunoSEQ multiplex PCR; in TCRdb, only in-frame clones are kept and a portion is missing. The sample carries 3,000 to 4,000 clones, roughly two fifths recorded once. The sample was lung tumor tissue, taken before any cancer treatment. The source is a male donor aged 60 or over with stage I lung adenocarcinoma.

CDR3 residues: CASSFRGPGGSYEQYF. The DNA of the CDR3 is TGTGCCAGTAGTTTTAGGGGGCCGGGCGGCTCCTACGAGCAGTACTTC. The gene calls are TRBV19 and TRBJ2-7, with 7 positions matching TRBD1. Per germline, CDR1 LNHDA and CDR2 SQIVND (reference sequence). CDR3 size: 16 residues. The junction had 10 bases not matched to a gene; V was cut back by 5 bases and J by 0 bases.

The chain carries TRBV11-3 and TRBJ2-1; TRBD2 matches 13 bases. Germline V gene data show CDR1 as SGHNT and CDR2 as YENEEA. The trim removed 5 bases at V and 4 bases at J, leaving 5 bases unmatched. The CDR3 loop spans 16 amino acids. CDR3 residues: CASSPRTSGSYNEQFF. The CDR3 coding sequence is TGTGCCAGCAGCCCGCGGACTAGCGGGAGTTACAATGAGCAGTTCTTC.

The chain employs TRBV30 and TRBJ2-7; D might be TRBD1 or TRBD2, each matching 5 bases. The CDR3 sequence is 16 residues long. V was shortened by 0 bases and J by 2 bases, with 17 bases between the two germline ends. CDR1 and CDR2 (germline): GTSNPN, SVGIG (reference sequence). As DNA, the CDR3 is TGTGCCTGGAGTGTACTTCGGGGTCCCAGGGCCTACGAGCAGTACTTC. Amino acid sequence: CAWSVLRGPRAYEQYF.

There are a few counts of this clone. The chain joins TRBV30 to TRBJ2-7; D perhaps matches TRBD1 (5 bases). Germline CDR1 GTSNPN, CDR2 SVGIG (reference sequence). The CDR3 extends over 11 amino acids. Trimming cost V 7 bases and J 5 bases, with 12 bases left between them. The CDR3 bases are TGTGCCTTACTGACCAGGGACGAGCAGTACTTC. Translation gives CALLTRDEQYF.

V is TRBV28 and J is TRBJ2-7; 7 positions match TRBD1. Unmatched junction bases numbered 12, after V lost 5 bases and J lost 2 bases. This CDR3 has 16 amino acids. The germline gives CDR1 MDHEN, CDR2 SYDVKM. DNA of the CDR3: TGTGCCAGCAGTCCTGACCGGGACAGAATAGCCTACGAGCAGTACTTC. Protein sequence: CASSPDRDRIAYEQYF.

This clone is large. The rearrangement uses TRBV11-3 and TRBJ2-2, with TRBD2 matching over 8 bases. Germline assignment: CDR1 SGHNT and CDR2 YENEEA. Trimming at V came to 5 bases and at J to 4 bases, leaving 12 bases not matched to a gene. This CDR3 spans 17 amino acids. CDR3 protein: CASSALGGSGATGELFF. The CDR3, as DNA: TGTGCCAGCAGCGCCTTGGGGGGTAGCGGGGCCACCGGGGAGCTGTTTTTT.

The genes are TRBV28 and TRBJ1-4; D remains ambiguous. The CDR3 consists of 12 residues. The V and J ends lost 1 base and 14 bases respectively, with 11 bases between them. Germline-derived CDR1 and CDR2 are MDHEN and SYDVKM. The DNA of the CDR3 is TGTGCCAGCAGTTTATCTACGGCTTTGCTGTTTTTT. Protein sequence: CASSLSTALLFF.

V and J are TRBV28 and TRBJ2-7, with 7 bases lining up with TRBD1. This CDR3 has 15 residues. Losses at the gene ends were 3 bases for V and 2 bases for J; bases not matched to a gene: 7. Per the germline V gene, CDR1 is MDHEN and CDR2 is SYDVKM. CDR3 region: CASSFPGQKAYEQYF. The DNA for the CDR3 is TGTGCCAGCAGTTTCCCGGGACAGAAGGCCTACGAGCAGTACTTC. Supplemented by reference TRBV28 and TRBJ2-7, the full variable domain reads DVKVTQSSRYLVKRTGEKVFLECVQDMDHENMFWYRQDPGLGLRLIYFSYDVKMKEKGDIPEGYSVSREKKERFSLILESASTNQTSMYLCASSFPGQKAYEQYFGPGTRLTVT.

This clone was recorded a few times. V usage is TRBV9 and J usage is TRBJ2-3; D is undetermined. This CDR3 comprises 15 residues. Looked up from germline, CDR1 is SGDLS and CDR2 is YYNGEE. With 0 bases removed from V and 2 bases from J, the gap between germline ends came to 10 bases. As DNA, the CDR3 is TGTGCCAGCAGCGTAGGCCCTTGGGTCACAGATACGCAGTATTTT. Protein sequence: CASSVGPWVTDTQYF. Full variable domain (missing parts from reference TRBV9 and TRBJ2-3): DSGVTQTPKHLITATGQRVTLRCSPRSGDLSVYWYQQSLDQGLQFLIQYYNGEERAKGNILERFSAQQFPDLHSELNLSSLELGDSALYFCASSVGPWVTDTQYFGPGTRLTVL.

This clone was detected only a few times. This chain links TRBV30 with TRBJ2-2, with 7 nucleotides matching TRBD1. The V gene's germline CDR1 is GTSNPN and CDR2 SVGIG (reference sequence). Unmatched junction bases numbered 5, after V lost 4 bases and J lost 6 bases. The CDR3 has 13 amino acids. CDR3 sequence reads: CAWINRGSGELFF. For the CDR3, the DNA is TGTGCCTGGATAAACAGGGGATCCGGGGAGCTGTTTTTT.

V and J are TRBV6-7 and TRBJ2-7; perhaps TRBD1 as D (5 bases). Being an ORF, TRBV6-7 has a function that is uncertain. This CDR3 spans 17 amino acids. V lost 5 bases and J 5 bases, leaving 25 bases between the germline ends. The CDR3 region is CASSEALRAGSSHEQYF. In DNA, the CDR3 is TGTGCCAGCAGTGAAGCCCTCAGGGCAGGCTCTTCCCACGAGCAGTACTTC.

This chain uses TRBV15 with TRBJ1-4; a weak D match, TRBD1 (6 bases). Germline assignment: CDR1 LNHNV and CDR2 YYDKDF (reference sequence). Trimming took off 1 base at V and 7 bases at J, with 10 bases between the two ends. This CDR3 comprises 14 residues. The CDR3 spells CATSRGGAGEKLFF. As DNA, the CDR3 is TGTGCCACCAGCAGAGGGGGGGCAGGTGAAAAACTGTTTTTT.

The chain carries TRBV9 and TRBJ1-3; 7 bases agree with TRBD1. Germline CDR1 SGDLS, CDR2 YYNGEE. V lost 5 bases, J lost 3 bases, and 5 bases stayed unmatched. The CDR3 has 14 residues. In DNA form, the CDR3 reads TGTGCCAGCAGGAAGACAGGGAGTGGAAACACCATATATTTT. It specifies CASRKTGSGNTIYF.

This clone was seen a handful of times. The chain couples TRBV6-8 to TRBJ2-3; D unclear. The CDR3 is 15 amino acids. Between the trimmed V and J ends, which lost 2 bases and 0 bases, there was a span of 9 bases. Looked up from germline, CDR1 is MNHGY and CDR2 is SAAAGT. Written as DNA, the CDR3 is TGTGCCAGCAGTTACCAAAAGACTAGCACAGATACGCAGTATTTT. The encoded protein is CASSYQKTSTDTQYF.

This clone was seen only once. The genes are TRBV28 and TRBJ1-5, with 8 bases aligning to TRBD1. The germline gives CDR1 MDHEN, CDR2 SYDVKM. V trimming: 7 bases; J trimming: 5 bases; junction bases outside the gene matches: 10. This CDR3 contains 15 residues. DNA of the CDR3: TGTGCCAGCAACATCCAGGGGGCCGGGGATCAGCCCCAGCATTTT. This sequence encodes CASNIQGAGDQPQHF. Filled out from reference TRBV28 and TRBJ1-5, the complete variable domain reads DVKVTQSSRYLVKRTGEKVFLECVQDMDHENMFWYRQDPGLGLRLIYFSYDVKMKEKGDIPEGYSVSREKKERFSLILESASTNQTSMYLCASNIQGAGDQPQHFGDGTRLSIL.

This chain uses TRBV9 with TRBJ1-6; D is uncertain. Trimming took off 5 bases at V and 11 bases at J, with 11 bases between the two ends. The CDR3 is 12 residues long. Germline CDR1 is SGDLS and CDR2 is YYNGEE. The CDR3 DNA reads TGTGCCAGCAGTGCGCCTGAGGCACCCCTCCACTTT. Translating it yields CASSAPEAPLHF.

In this sample, this clone turned up once. This sequence joins TRBV28 and TRBJ1-2, with no clear D. The V gene's germline CDR1 is MDHEN and CDR2 SYDVKM. Trimming left V 6 bases short and J 8 bases short, with 22 bases between. The CDR3 is made up of 15 amino acids. The CDR3 region has the DNA TGTGCCAGCAGCCCCTATGGGTGGCCGAGTTGGGGCTACACCTTC. Its translation is CASSPYGWPSWGYTF.

This clone was seen more than once but under ten times. The chain uses TRBV25-1 and TRBJ2-7; 9 nucleotides line up with TRBD1. Germline V gives CDR1 MGHDK, CDR2 SYGVNS. CDR3 length: 14 residues. Trimming removed 2 bases from V and 2 bases from J; junction bases left unmatched: 1. The CDR3 spells CASSETGGAYEQYF. In nucleotides, the CDR3 is TGTGCCAGCAGTGAAACAGGGGGCGCCTACGAGCAGTACTTC.

This clone was observed a few times. The CDR3 region is CASSLVNSGSGTQYF. CDR3 bases: TGCGCCAGCAGCTTGGTAAATAGCGGGAGCGGGACCCAGTACTTC. The rearrangement uses TRBV5-1 and TRBJ2-5, with 9 bases identical to TRBD2. The CDR3 is made up of 15 amino acids. The germline V gene has CDR1 SGHRS and CDR2 YFSETQ. Trimming took 0 bases from V and 7 from J; bases not matched to a gene: 7.

This chain joins TRBV19 and TRBJ1-5; D remains unclear. Germline CDR1 is LNHDA and CDR2 is SQIVND (reference sequence). This CDR3 has 18 amino acids. The V end lost 6 bases, the J end lost 0 bases, and 21 bases lay between the germline ends. CDR3 in amino acids: CASSHRHALEGSNQPQHF. The CDR3 DNA is TGTGCCAGTAGCCATCGACACGCCTTGGAGGGTAGCAATCAGCCCCAGCATTTT.

Within the sample, this clone is medium-sized. The rearrangement links TRBV9 to TRBJ2-3; D may be TRBD1 (6 bases). CDR1 and CDR2 (germline): SGDLS, YYNGEE. Trimming shortened V by 0 bases and J by 2 bases, and 10 bases separated the two germline ends. This CDR3 is 15 amino acids long. CDR3 nucleotides: TGTGCCAGCAGCGTAGTTAAGGGGGACACAGATACGCAGTATTTT. Its translation: CASSVVKGDTDTQYF.

This clone is medium-sized within its sample. The J gene is TRBJ2-2, the V gene TRBV11-3; TRBD1 matches at 10 bases. The ends lost 4 bases at V and 4 bases at J; junction bases unmatched: 3. Looked up from germline, CDR1 is SGHNT and CDR2 is YENEEA. This CDR3 comprises 15 residues. In DNA, the CDR3 is TGTGCCAGCAGCTGGGGACAGGGGTTCACCGGGGAGCTGTTTTTT. Amino acid sequence: CASSWGQGFTGELFF. The whole variable domain, filled in from reference TRBV11-3 and TRBJ2-2, reads EAGVVQSPRYKIIEKKQPVAFWCNPISGHNTLYWYLQNLGQGPELLIRYENEEAVDDSQLPKDRFSAERLKGVDSTLKIQPAELGDSAVYLCASSWGQGFTGELFFGEGSRLTVL.